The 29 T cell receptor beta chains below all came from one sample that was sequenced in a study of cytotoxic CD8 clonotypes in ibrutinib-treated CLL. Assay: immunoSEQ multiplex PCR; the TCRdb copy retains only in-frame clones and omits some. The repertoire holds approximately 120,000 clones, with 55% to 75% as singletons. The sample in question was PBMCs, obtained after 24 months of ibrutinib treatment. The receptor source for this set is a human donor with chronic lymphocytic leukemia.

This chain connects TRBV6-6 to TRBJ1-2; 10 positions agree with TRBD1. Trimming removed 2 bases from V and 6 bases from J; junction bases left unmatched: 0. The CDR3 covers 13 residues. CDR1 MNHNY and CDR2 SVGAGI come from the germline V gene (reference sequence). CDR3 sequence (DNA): TGTGCCAGCAGTTACGGACAGGGGGATGGCTACACCTTC. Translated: CASSYGQGDGYTF.

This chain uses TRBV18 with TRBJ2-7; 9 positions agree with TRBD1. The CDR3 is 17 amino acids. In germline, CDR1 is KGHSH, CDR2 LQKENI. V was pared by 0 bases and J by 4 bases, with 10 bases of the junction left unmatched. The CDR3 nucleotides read TGTGCCAGCTCACCACCAACCGGGACAGGGCCAGAGTACGAGCAGTACTTC. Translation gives CASSPPTGTGPEYEQYF.

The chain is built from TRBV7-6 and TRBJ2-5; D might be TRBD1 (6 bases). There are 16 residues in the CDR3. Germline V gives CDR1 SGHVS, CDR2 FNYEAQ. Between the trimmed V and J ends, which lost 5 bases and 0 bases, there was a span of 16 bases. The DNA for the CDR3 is TGTGCCAGCAGCCCGAGGATGGGGGCCCACCAAGAGACCCAGTACTTC. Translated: CASSPRMGAHQETQYF.

The CDR3 nucleotides read TGTGCCAGCAGCTCCTTAGGAACCGGGGAGCTGTTTTTT. Translated: CASSSLGTGELFF. This chain joins TRBV7-2 and TRBJ2-2; D call uncertain. Trimming left V 4 bases short and J 5 bases short, with 8 bases between. CDR1 is SGHTA, CDR2 FQGNSA, per germline. The CDR3 is made up of 13 amino acids.

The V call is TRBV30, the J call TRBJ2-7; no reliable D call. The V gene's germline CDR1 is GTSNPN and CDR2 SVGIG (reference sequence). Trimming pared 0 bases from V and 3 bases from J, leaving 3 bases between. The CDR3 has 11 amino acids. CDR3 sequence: CAWSVDYEQYF. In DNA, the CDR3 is TGTGCCTGGAGTGTAGACTACGAGCAGTACTTC. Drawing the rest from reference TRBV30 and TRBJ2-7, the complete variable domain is SQTIHQWPATLVQPVGSPLSLECTVEGTSNPNLYWYRQAAGRGLQLLFYSVGIGQISSEVPQNLSASRPQDRQFILSSKKLLLSDSGFYLCAWSVDYEQYFGPGTRLTVT.

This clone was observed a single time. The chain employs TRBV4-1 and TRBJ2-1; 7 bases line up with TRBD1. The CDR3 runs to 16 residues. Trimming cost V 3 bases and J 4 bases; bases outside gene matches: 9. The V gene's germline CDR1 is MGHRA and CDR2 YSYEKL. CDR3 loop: CASSQGTGVLYNEQFF. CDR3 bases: TGCGCCAGCAGCCAGGGCACAGGGGTGTTGTACAATGAGCAGTTCTTC.

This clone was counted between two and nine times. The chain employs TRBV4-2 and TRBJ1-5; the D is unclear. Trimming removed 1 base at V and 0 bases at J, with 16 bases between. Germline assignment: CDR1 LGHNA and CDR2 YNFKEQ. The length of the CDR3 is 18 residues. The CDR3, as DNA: TGTGCCAGCAGCCAAGGGGTCTCCGGATATTATAGCAATCAGCCCCAGCATTTT. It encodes CASSQGVSGYYSNQPQHF.

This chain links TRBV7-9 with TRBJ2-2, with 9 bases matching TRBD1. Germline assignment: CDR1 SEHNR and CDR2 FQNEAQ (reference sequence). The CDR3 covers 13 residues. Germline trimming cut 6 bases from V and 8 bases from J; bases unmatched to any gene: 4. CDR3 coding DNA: TGTGCCAGCAGGGGACAGGGAGTAGGGGAGCTGTTTTTT. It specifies CASRGQGVGELFF.

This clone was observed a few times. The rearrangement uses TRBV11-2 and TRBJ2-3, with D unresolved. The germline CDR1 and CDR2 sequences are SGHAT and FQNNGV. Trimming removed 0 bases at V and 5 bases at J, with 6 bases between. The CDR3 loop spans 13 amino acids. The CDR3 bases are TGTGCCAGCAGCTTAGATCTTTTAGATACGCAGTATTTT. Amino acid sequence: CASSLDLLDTQYF.

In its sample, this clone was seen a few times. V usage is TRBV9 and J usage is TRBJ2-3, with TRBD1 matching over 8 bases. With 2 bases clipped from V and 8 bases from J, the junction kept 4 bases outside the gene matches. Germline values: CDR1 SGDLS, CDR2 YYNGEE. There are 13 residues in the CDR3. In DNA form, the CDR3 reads TGTGCCAGCAGCGTTAAAACAGGGGGTACGCAGTATTTT. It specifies CASSVKTGGTQYF.

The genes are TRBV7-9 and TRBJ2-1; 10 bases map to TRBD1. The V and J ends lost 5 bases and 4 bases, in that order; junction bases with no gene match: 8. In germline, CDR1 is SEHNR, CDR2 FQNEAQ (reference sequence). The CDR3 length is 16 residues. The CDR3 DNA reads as TGTGCCAGCAGCCCATCCCGGGACAGGGGTTACAATGAGCAGTTCTTC. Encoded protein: CASSPSRDRGYNEQFF.

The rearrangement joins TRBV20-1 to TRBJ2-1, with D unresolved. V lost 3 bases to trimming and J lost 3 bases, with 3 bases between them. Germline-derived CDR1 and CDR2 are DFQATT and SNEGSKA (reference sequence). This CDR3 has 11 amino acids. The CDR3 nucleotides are TGCAGTGCTAGTCTCTACAATGAGCAGTTCTTC. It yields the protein CSASLYNEQFF.

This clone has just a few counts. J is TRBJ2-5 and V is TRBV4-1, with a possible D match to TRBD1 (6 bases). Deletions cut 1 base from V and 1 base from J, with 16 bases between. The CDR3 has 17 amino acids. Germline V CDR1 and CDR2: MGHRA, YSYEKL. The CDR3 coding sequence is TGCGCCAGCAGCCAAGGGGACATTGGGGTTGGCCAAGAGACCCAGTACTTC. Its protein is CASSQGDIGVGQETQYF.

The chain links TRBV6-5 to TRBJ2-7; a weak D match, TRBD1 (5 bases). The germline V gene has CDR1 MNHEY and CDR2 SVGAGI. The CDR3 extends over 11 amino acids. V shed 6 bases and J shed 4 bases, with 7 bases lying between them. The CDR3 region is CASRRQYEQYF. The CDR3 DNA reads TGTGCCAGCAGAAGACAGTACGAGCAGTACTTC.

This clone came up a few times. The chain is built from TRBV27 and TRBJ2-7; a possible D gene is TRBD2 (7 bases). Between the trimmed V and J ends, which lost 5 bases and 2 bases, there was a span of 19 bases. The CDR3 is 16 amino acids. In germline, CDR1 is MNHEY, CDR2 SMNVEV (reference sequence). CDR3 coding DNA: TGTGCCAGCAGTGGGTCCTGGGCGGGGGACACCTACGAGCAGTACTTC. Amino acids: CASSGSWAGDTYEQYF.

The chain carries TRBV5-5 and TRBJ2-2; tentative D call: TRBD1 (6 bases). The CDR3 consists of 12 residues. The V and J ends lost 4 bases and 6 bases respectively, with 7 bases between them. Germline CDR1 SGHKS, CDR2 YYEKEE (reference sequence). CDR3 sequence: CASSQGSGELFF. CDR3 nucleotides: TGTGCCAGCAGCCAGGGGTCCGGGGAGCTGTTTTTT.

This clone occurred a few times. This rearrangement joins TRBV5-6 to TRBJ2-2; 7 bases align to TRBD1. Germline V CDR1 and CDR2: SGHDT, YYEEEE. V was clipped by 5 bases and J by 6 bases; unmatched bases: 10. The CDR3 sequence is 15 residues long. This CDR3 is CASRWGKGTAGELFF. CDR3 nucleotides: TGTGCCAGCAGGTGGGGGAAGGGGACAGCCGGGGAGCTGTTTTTT.

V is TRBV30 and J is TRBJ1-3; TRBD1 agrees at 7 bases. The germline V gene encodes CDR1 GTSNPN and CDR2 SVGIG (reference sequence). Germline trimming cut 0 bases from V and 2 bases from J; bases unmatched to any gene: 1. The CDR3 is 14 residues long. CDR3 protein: CAWSVDRAGNTIYF. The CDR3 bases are TGTGCCTGGAGTGTTGACAGGGCTGGAAACACCATATATTTT. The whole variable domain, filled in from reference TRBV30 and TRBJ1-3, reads SQTIHQWPATLVQPVGSPLSLECTVEGTSNPNLYWYRQAAGRGLQLLFYSVGIGQISSEVPQNLSASRPQDRQFILSSKKLLLSDSGFYLCAWSVDRAGNTIYFGEGSWLTVV.

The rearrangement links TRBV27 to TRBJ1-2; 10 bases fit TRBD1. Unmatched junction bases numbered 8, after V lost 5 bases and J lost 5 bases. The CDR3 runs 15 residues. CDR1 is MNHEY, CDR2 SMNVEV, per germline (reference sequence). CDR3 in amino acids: CASSPGGQGNYGYTF. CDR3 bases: TGTGCCAGCAGTCCGGGGGGACAGGGGAATTATGGCTACACCTTC.

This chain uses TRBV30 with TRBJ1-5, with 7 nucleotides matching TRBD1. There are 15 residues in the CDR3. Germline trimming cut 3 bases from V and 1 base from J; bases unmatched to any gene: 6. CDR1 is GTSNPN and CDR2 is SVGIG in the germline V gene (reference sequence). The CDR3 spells CAWSHRGSSNQPQHF. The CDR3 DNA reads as TGTGCCTGGAGCCACAGGGGTTCGAGCAATCAGCCCCAGCATTTT.

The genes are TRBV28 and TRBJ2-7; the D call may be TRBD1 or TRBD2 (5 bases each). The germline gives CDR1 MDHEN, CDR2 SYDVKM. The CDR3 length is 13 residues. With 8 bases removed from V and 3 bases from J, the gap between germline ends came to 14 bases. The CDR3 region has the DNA TGTGCCAGCCGATCAGGGACCCTCTACGAGCAGTACTTC. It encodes CASRSGTLYEQYF.

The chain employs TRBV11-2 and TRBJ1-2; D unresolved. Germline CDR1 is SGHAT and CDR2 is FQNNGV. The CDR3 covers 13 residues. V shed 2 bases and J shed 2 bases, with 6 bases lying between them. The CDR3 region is CASSLQSNYGYTF. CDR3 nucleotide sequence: TGTGCCAGCAGCTTACAGAGCAACTATGGCTACACCTTC.

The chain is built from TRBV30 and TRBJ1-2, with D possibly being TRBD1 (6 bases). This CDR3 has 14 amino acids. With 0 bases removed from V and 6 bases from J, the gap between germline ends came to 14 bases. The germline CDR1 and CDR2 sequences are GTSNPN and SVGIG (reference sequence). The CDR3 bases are TGTGCCTGGAGTGTTTTGGGACAAAAGAATGGCTACACCTTC. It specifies CAWSVLGQKNGYTF.

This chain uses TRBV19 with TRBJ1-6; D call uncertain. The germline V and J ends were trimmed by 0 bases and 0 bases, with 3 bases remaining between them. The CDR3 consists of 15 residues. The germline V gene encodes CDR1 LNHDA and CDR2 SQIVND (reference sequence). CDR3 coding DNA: TGTGCCAGTAGTATAGACAACTCCTATAATTCACCCCTCCACTTT. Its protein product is CASSIDNSYNSPLHF.

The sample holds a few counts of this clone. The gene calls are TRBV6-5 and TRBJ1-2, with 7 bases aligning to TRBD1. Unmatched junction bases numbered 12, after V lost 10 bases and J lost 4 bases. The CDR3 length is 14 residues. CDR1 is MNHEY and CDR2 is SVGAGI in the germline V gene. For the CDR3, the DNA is TGTGCCACCAGGACCGGACAGGCGGCCTATGGCTACACCTTC. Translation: CATRTGQAAYGYTF.

CDR3 protein: CAWGYRGSGSGNTIYF. The CDR3 DNA is TGTGCCTGGGGTTACAGGGGCTCCGGCTCTGGAAACACCATATATTTT. The chain links TRBV30 to TRBJ1-3, with 7 bases aligning to TRBD1. V lost 5 bases and J lost 0; bases outside the gene matches: 10. This CDR3 has 16 amino acids. The germline V gene encodes CDR1 GTSNPN and CDR2 SVGIG (reference sequence).

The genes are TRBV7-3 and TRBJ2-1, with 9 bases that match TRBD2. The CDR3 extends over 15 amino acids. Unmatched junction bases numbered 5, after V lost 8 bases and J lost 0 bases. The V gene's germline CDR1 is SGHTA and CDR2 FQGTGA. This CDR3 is CASSSGGSSYNEQFF. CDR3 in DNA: TGTGCCAGCTCCAGCGGGGGGAGCTCCTACAATGAGCAGTTCTTC.

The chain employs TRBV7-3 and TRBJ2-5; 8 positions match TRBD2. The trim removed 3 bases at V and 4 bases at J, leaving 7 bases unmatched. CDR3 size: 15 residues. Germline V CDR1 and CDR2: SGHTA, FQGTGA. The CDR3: CASSLGGGPSETQYF. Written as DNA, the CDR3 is TGTGCCAGCAGCTTGGGCGGGGGGCCTTCAGAGACCCAGTACTTC.

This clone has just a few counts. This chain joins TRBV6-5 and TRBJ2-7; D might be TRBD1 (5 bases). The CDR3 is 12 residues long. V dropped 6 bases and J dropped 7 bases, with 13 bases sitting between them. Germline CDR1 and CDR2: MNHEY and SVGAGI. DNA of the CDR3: TGTGCCAGCAGGGACAAGTCTTGGGAGCAGTACTTC. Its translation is CASRDKSWEQYF.